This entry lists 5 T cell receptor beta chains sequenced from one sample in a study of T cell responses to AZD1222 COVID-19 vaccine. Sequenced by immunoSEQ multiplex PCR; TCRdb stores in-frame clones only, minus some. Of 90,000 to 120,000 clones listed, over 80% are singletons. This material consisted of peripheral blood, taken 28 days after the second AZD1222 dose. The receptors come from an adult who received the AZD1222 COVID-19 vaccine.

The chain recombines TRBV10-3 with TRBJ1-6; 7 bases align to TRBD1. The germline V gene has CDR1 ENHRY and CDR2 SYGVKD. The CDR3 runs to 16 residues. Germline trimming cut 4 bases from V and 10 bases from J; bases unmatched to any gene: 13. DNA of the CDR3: TGTGCCATCAGTGGGCCGGTAGGACAGGATGGGTCACCCCTCCACTTT. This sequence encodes CAISGPVGQDGSPLHF.

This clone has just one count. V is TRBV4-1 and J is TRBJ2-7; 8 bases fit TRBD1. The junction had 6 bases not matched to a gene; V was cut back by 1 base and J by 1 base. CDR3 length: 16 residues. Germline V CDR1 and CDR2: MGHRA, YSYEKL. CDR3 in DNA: TGCGCCAGCAGCCAAGGTGGACAGGGTTTGTCCTACGAGCAGTACTTC. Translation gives CASSQGGQGLSYEQYF.

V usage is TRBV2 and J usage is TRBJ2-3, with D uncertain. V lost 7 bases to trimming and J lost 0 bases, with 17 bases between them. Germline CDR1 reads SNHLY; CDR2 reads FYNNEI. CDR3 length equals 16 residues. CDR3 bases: TGTGCCAGCAATAAGAGAACACCGAGGAGCACAGATACGCAGTATTTT. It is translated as CASNKRTPRSTDTQYF. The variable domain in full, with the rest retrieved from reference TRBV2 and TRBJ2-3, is EPEVTQTPSHQVTQMGQEVILRCVPISNHLYFYWYRQILGQKVEFLVSFYNNEISEKSEIFDDQFSVERPDGSNFTLKIRSTKLEDSAMYFCASNKRTPRSTDTQYFGPGTRLTVL.

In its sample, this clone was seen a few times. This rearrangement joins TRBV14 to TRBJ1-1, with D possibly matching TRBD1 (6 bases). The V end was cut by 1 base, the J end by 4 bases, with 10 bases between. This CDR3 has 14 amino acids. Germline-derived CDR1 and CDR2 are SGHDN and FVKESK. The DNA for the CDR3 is TGTGCCAGCAGCCAAGTTAGGGGGTCCACTGAAGCTTTCTTT. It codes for CASSQVRGSTEAFF.

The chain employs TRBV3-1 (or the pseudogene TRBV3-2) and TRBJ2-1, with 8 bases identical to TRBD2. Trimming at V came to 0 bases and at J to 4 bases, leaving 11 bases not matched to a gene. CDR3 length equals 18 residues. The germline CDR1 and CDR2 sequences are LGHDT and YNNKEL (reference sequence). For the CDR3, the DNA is TGTGCCAGCAGCCAAGATGTCGGTACAGCGGGAGAGTACAATGAGCAGTTCTTC. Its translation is CASSQDVGTAGEYNEQFF.